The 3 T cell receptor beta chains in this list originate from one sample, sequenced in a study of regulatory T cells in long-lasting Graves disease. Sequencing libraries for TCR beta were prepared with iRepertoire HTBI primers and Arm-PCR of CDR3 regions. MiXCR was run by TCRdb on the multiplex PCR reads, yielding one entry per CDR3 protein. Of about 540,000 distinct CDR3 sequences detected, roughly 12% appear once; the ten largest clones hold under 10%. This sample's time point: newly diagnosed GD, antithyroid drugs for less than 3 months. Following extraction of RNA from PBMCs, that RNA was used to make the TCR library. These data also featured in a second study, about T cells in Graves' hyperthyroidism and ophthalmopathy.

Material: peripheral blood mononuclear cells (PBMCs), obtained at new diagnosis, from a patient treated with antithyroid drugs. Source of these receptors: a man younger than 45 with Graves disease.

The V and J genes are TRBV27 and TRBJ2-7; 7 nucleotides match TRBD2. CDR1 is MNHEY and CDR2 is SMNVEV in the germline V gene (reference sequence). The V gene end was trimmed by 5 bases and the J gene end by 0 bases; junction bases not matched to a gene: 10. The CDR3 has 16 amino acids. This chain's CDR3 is CASSPRGSGLSYEQYF. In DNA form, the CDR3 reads TGTGCCAGCAGTCCCCGGGGTAGCGGGCTCTCCTACGAGCAGTACTTC.

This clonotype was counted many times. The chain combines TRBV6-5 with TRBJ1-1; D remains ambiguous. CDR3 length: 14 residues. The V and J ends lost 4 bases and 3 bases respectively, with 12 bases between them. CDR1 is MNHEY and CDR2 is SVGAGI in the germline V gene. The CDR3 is CASSSQLGHTEAFF. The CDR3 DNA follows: TGTGCCAGCAGTTCGCAATTAGGGCACACTGAAGCTTTCTTT.

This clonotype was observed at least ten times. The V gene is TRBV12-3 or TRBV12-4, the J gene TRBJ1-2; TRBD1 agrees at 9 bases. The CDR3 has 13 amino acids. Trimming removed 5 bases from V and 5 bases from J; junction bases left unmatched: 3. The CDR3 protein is CASSQGQGYGYTF. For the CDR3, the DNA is TGTGCCAGCAGTCAAGGACAGGGGTATGGCTACACCTTC.